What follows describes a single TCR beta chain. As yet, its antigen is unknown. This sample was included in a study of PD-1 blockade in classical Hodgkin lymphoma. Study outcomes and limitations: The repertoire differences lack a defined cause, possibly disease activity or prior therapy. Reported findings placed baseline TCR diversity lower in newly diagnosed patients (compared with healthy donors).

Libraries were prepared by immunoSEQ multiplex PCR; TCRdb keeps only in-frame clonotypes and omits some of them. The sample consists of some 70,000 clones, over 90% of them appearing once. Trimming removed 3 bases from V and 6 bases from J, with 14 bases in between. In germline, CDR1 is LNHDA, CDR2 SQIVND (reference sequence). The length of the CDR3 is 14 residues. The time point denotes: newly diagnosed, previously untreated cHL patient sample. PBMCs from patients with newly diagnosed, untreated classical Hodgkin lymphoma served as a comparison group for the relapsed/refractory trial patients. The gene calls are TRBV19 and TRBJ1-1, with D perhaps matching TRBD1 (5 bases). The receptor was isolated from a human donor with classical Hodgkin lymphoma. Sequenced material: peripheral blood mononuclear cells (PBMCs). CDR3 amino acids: CASSIPGRGAEAFF. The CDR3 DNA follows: TGTGCCAGTAGTATTCCGGGTCGGGGCGCTGAAGCTTTCTTT.